This T cell receptor (beta chain) stems from a study of T-cell memory formation after mild COVID-19. Study outcomes and limitations: CD8+ contracting clones occupied EMRA, while CD4+ ones occupied mainly CM and EM. Clones contracting over day 15 to 85 were CD4/CD8 balanced, with later expanders leaning CD4+. Memory sampled before infection contained some responding clones, suggesting cross-reactive memory joined.

This clonotype was observed a handful of times. Antigen specificity is unknown. Amplification by 5'RACE using constant-segment primers produced TCR alpha and TCR beta cDNA libraries that carried sample barcodes and UMIs. TCRdb recomputed calls from the 5' RACE reads with MiXCR, one row per CDR3 protein. The sample carries roughly 110,000 distinct CDR3 sequences, around 15% recorded once. The sequencing sample was made of PBMCs or a T cell subset sorted from them (not recorded which). This TCR was recovered from a man younger than 30 who had mild COVID-19 (a few samples of this study predate the infection). Cell type and time point are not known.

The CDR3 region is CAAPEGGGGANVLTF. CDR3 nucleotides: TGTGCCGCCCCCGAGGGGGGCGGTGGGGCCAACGTCCTGACTTTC. V gene TRBV2 combines with J gene TRBJ2-6, with D perhaps being TRBD1 or TRBD2 (6 bases each). Between the trimmed V and J ends, which lost 11 bases and 3 bases, there was a span of 17 bases. The CDR3 consists of 15 residues. Germline assignment: CDR1 SNHLY and CDR2 FYNNEI.